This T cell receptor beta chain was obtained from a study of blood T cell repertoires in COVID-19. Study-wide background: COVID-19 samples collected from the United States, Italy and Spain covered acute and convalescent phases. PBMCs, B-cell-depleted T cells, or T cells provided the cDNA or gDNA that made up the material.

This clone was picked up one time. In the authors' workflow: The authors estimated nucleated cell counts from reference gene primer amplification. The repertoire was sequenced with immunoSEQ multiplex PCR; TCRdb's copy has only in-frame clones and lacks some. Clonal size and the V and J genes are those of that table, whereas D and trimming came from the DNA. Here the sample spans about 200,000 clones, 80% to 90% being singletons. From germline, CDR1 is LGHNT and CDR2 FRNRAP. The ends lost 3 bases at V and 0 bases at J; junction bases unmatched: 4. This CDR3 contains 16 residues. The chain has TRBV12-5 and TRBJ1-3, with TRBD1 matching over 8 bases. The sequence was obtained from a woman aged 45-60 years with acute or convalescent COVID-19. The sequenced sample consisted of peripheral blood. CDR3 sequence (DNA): TGTGCTAGTGGTTTCGGACAGGGCACCTCTGGAAACACCATATATTTT. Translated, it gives CASGFGQGTSGNTIYF.